This T cell receptor (beta chain) came from a study of Graves' ophthalmopathy and Graves' hyperthyroidism. Study observations and caveats: Blood samples also showed most expanded thyroid clonotypes exceeding 0.001 frequency.

Amplification of TCR beta CDR3 regions used RNA transcripts. First-round RT-PCR used HTBI primers; second-round multiplex PCR followed. TCRdb analysed the multiplex PCR reads with MiXCR anew, one entry per CDR3 protein. The sample includes about 740,000 distinct CDR3 sequences, 35% to 50% of them seen just once. This clonotype was detected only a few times. Its antigen is still unknown. CDR3 length equals 16 residues. Trimming cost V 0 bases and J 10 bases, with 19 bases left between them. The germline CDR1 and CDR2 sequences are DFQATT and SNEGSKA (reference sequence). This sequence originates from an adult man with Graves' ophthalmopathy. Sequenced material: peripheral blood. This chain links TRBV20-1 with TRBJ1-6, with a possible D match to TRBD1 (5 bases). The CDR3 DNA is TGCAGTGCTAGAGATCTGGACTGGGGGGATTACTCACCCCTCCACTTT. This sequence encodes CSARDLDWGDYSPLHF.